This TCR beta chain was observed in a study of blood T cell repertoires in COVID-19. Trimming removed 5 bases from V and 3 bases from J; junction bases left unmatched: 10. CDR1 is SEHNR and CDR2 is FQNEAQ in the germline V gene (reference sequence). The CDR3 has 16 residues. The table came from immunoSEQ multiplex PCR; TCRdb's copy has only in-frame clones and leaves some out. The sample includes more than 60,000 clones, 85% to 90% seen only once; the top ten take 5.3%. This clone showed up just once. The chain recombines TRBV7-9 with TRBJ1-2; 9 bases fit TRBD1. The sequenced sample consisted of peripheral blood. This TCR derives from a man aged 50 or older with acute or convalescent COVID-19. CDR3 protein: CASSRLWDREDYGYTF. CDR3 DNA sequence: TGTGCCAGCAGCCGACTATGGGACAGGGAGGACTATGGCTACACCTTC.